Reported below is one TCR beta chain. Antigen unknown. These data come from a study of CXCR3-negative and CXCR3-positive naive CD8 T cells. Carrying UMI labels, the TRB cDNA libraries were prepared through 5' RACE. Following a re-call of the 5' RACE reads, TCRdb has one entry per CDR3 protein and lacks DNA. The specimen's table records 100,000 to 150,000 distinct CDR3 sequences. Study conclusions and caveats: TRB CDR3s of CXCR3-positive naive cells were more hydrophobic than those of CXCR3-negative naive cells.

Material for sequencing was naive CXCR3+ CD8+ T cells from blood. Subset reported: CD45RO-CCR7+CD27+CD95- naive CD8+ T cells expressing CXCR3 (TNR3+). The receptor's source is a human donor in good health. Some clones in this sample may be carry-over from other donors' samples.

The CDR3 sequence is CSVVADTGELFF. J is TRBJ2-2 and V is TRBV29-1. This CDR3 has 12 residues. CDR1 is SQVTM and CDR2 is ANQGSEA in the germline V gene.